This T cell receptor beta chain derives from a study of human T cells and chemical hapten exposure. General observations from the study: Expanded TCRs made up significantly more big CDR3 similarity clusters than controls did.

Time point described: patch test 1, 2 weeks after DPC sensitization. Stated treatment: therapeutic diphenylcyclopropenone sensitization with weekly scalp DPC. The V gene lost 4 bases and the J gene lost 1 base, with 14 bases spanning the gap. The CDR3 totals 14 residues. Germline V gene data show CDR1 as SQVTM and CDR2 as ANQGSEA. This clonotype appeared a few times. Its antigen is undetermined. TCRdb used MiXCR to reprocess the RACE reads, holding one entry per CDR3 protein. The sample lists tens of thousands of distinct CDR3 sequences; 10% to 13% were seen once. The clonotype was recovered from a man aged 35 to 55 with alopecia areata. Some clones in this sample may be carry-over from other donors' samples. The rearrangement uses TRBV29-1 and TRBJ2-7, with D maybe TRBD1 (7 bases). Sequenced here: whole blood, sampled in connection with sensitization to the hapten diphenylcyclopropenone (DPC). Here the CDR3 reads CSVAAGGGSYEQYF. In DNA, the CDR3 is TGCAGCGTTGCAGCAGGGGGAGGTTCCTACGAGCAGTACTTC.